This T cell receptor (beta chain) was documented in a study of T-cell memory formation after mild COVID-19. Constant-segment primers and 5'RACE yielded cDNA libraries for TCR alpha and TCR beta, each carrying sample barcodes and UMIs. TCRdb passed the 5' RACE reads through MiXCR, listing each CDR3 protein once. Here the sample spans about 270,000 distinct CDR3 sequences, 18% being singletons. Study conclusions and caveats: A second wave expanding day 15 to 37 was CD4+-biased; contracting clones were balanced.

With 6 bases removed from V and 4 bases from J, the gap between germline ends came to 16 bases. The CDR3 loop spans 14 amino acids. Germline V gene sequence: CDR1 DFQATT, CDR2 SNEGSKA (reference sequence). This clonotype was counted many times. Its antigen remains unknown. The chain couples TRBV20-1 to TRBJ1-5, with D maybe TRBD1 (5 bases). Material for sequencing was PBMCs or a T cell subset sorted from them (not recorded which). This receptor was taken from a man between 18 and 35 years old who had mild COVID-19 (a few samples of this study predate the infection). Cell type and time point are not known. CDR3 DNA: TGCAGTGCCCTCCGGGACGGAGCTAATCAGCCCCAGCATTTT. This gives the protein CSALRDGANQPQHF.